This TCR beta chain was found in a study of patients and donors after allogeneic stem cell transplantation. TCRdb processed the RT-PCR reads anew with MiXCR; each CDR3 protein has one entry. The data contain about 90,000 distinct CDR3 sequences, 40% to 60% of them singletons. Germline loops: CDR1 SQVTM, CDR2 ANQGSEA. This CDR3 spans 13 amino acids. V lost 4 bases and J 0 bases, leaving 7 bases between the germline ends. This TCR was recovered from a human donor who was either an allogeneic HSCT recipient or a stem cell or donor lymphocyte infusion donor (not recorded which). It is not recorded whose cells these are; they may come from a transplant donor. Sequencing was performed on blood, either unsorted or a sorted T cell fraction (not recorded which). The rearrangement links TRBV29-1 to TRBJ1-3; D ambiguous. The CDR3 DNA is TGCAGCGTTGTTTTATTCTCTGGAAACACCATATATTTT. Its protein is CSVVLFSGNTIYF. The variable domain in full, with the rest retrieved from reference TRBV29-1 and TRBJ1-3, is SAVISQKPSRDICQRGTSLTIQCQVDSQVTMMFWYRQQPGQSLTLIATANQGSEATYESGFVIDKFPISRPNLTFSTLTVSNMSPEDSSIYLCSVVLFSGNTIYFGEGSWLTVV.